These 10 T cell receptor beta chains came from one sample sequenced in a study of T cells in localized non-small cell lung cancer. Method: immunoSEQ multiplex PCR; TCRdb's copy keeps in-frame clones and lacks some. The data hold a few thousand clones, with about 32% observed a single time. The sample here was normal lung tissue next to the tumor, taken before any cancer treatment. These receptors were obtained from a woman aged 40-75 years with stage II squamous cell lung carcinoma.

This clone was picked up a small number of times. The chain employs TRBV6-8 and TRBJ1-1; D is unresolved. The CDR3 extends over 13 amino acids. Trimming cost V 4 bases and J 0 bases, with 6 bases left between them. Germline V gene sequence: CDR1 MNHGY, CDR2 SAAAGT. The CDR3 bases are TGTGCCAGCAGTTTAGGCATGAACACTGAAGCTTTCTTT. It codes for CASSLGMNTEAFF.

The chain combines TRBV9 with TRBJ2-5; D call uncertain. Trimming stripped 0 bases from V and 4 bases from J, with 10 bases between. CDR1 and CDR2 from the germline V gene are SGDLS and YYNGEE. The CDR3 has 14 amino acids. The CDR3 loop is CASSVEAGGETQYF. CDR3 nucleotides: TGTGCCAGCAGCGTAGAGGCAGGCGGAGAGACCCAGTACTTC.

This clone was detected a few times. The rearrangement uses TRBV30 and TRBJ1-1, with D uncertain. Germline CDR1 reads GTSNPN; CDR2 reads SVGIG (reference sequence). With 8 bases removed from V and 2 bases from J, the gap between germline ends came to 15 bases. This CDR3 region has 13 residues. Written as DNA, the CDR3 is TGTGCCAGCCGCCCTTTACTAAACACTGAAGCTTTCTTT. This gives the protein CASRPLLNTEAFF.

The V gene is TRBV11-3, the J gene TRBJ2-4, with D perhaps TRBD2 (6 bases). CDR1 is SGHNT, CDR2 YENEEA, per germline. The CDR3 contains 14 residues. Deletions cut 0 bases from V and 10 bases from J, with 13 bases between. The CDR3 bases are TGTGCCAGCAGCTTAGACCCGGGGGTGGTTATTCAGTACTTC. Translation: CASSLDPGVVIQYF. Drawing the rest from reference TRBV11-3 and TRBJ2-4, the complete variable domain is EAGVVQSPRYKIIEKKQPVAFWCNPISGHNTLYWYLQNLGQGPELLIRYENEEAVDDSQLPKDRFSAERLKGVDSTLKIQPAELGDSAVYLCASSLDPGVVIQYFGAGTRLSVL.

The CDR3 sequence is CAWTSGLTDTQYF. The DNA for the CDR3 is TGTGCCTGGACCTCCGGACTCACAGATACGCAGTATTTT. This chain connects TRBV30 to TRBJ2-3, with D maybe TRBD2 (5 bases). Germline lookup yields CDR1 GTSNPN and CDR2 SVGIG (reference sequence). The germline V and J ends were trimmed by 4 bases and 2 bases, with 10 bases remaining between them. This CDR3 contains 13 residues.

This clone was seen a few times. The gene calls are TRBV11-3 and TRBJ2-1, with TRBD2 matching 12 bases. Germline trimming cut 7 bases from V and 8 bases from J; bases unmatched to any gene: 9. The CDR3 is 15 amino acids. The V gene's germline CDR1 is SGHNT and CDR2 YENEEA. The CDR3: CASTRLAGVLDEQFF. CDR3 nucleotide sequence: TGTGCCAGCACCAGACTAGCGGGAGTTTTGGATGAGCAGTTCTTC.

The rearrangement links TRBV11-3 to TRBJ2-7, with TRBD2 matching over 9 bases. Per the germline V gene, CDR1 is SGHNT and CDR2 is YENEEA. This CDR3 region has 15 residues. Trimming removed 5 bases from V and 3 bases from J; junction bases left unmatched: 8. The CDR3 coding sequence is TGTGCCAGCAGCCCGTTTCTAGCGGGGTTCTACGAGCAGTACTTC. Encoded protein: CASSPFLAGFYEQYF.

V usage is TRBV29-1 and J usage is TRBJ1-5; D is unresolved. Between the trimmed V and J ends, which lost 0 bases and 11 bases, there was a span of 14 bases. Germline assignment: CDR1 SQVTM and CDR2 ANQGSEA. This CDR3 region has 13 residues. DNA for the CDR3: TGCAGCGTTGAAGAAAAGGGTACCGCCGCCCAGCATTTT. Translated, it gives CSVEEKGTAAQHF.

This clone was detected a few times. J is TRBJ1-5 and V is TRBV9; no definite D call. The CDR3 totals 15 residues. Germline CDR1 is SGDLS and CDR2 is YYNGEE. The V end lost 0 bases, the J end lost 3 bases, and 10 bases lay between the germline ends. The CDR3 reads CASSVGAGPNQPQHF. The CDR3 DNA is TGTGCCAGCAGCGTAGGAGCCGGGCCCAATCAGCCCCAGCATTTT.

This clone appeared a few times. The chain uses TRBV11-3 and TRBJ2-7; D might be TRBD2 (5 bases). Per the germline V gene, CDR1 is SGHNT and CDR2 is YENEEA. The germline V and J ends were trimmed by 1 base and 3 bases, with 10 bases remaining between them. The CDR3 runs 14 residues. CDR3: CASSLGAGGYEQYF. The CDR3 coding sequence is TGTGCCAGCAGCTTAGGGGCCGGAGGCTACGAGCAGTACTTC.